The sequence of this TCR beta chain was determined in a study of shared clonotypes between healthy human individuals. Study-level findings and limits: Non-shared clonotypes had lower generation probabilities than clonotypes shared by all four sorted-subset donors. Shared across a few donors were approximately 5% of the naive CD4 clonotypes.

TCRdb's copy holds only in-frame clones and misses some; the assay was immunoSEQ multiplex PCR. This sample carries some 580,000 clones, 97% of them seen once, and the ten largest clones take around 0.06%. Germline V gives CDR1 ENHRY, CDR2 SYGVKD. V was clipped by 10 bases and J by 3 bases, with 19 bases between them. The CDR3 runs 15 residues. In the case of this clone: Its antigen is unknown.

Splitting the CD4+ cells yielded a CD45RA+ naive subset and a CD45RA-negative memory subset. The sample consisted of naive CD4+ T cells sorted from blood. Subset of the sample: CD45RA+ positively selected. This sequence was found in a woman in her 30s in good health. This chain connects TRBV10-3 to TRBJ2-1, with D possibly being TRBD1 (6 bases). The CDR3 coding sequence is TGTGCCACCCCGTTTTTATGCAGGGGCTACAATGAGCAGTTCTTC. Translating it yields CATPFLCRGYNEQFF.